The clone carrying this T cell receptor beta chain showed up just a few times. The assay was immunoSEQ multiplex PCR, and TCRdb's table has in-frame clones only and misses some. The sample has some 210,000 clones; about 89% are singletons. The data were taken from a study of control samples from healthy donors and cancer patients. This CDR3 spans 13 amino acids. Germline V gene data show CDR1 as SGHRS and CDR2 as YFSETQ. V dropped 4 bases and J dropped 3 bases, with 10 bases sitting between them. Sequenced: blood. The clonotype comes from a man aged 25 to 45 in good health. This chain uses TRBV5-1 with TRBJ1-2, with unresolved D. The CDR3 DNA reads as TGCGCCAGCAGCCAAGACACATACTATGGCTACACCTTC. Protein: CASSQDTYYGYTF.